Given below is one T cell receptor beta chain in context. Its matching antigen is unknown. Second doses at about 4 or about 12 weeks were pooled. Generated by immunoSEQ multiplex PCR, the TCRdb table keeps only in-frame clones and is missing some. The profile shows approximately 140,000 clones, about 92% of them singletons. The data stem from a study of T cell responses to AZD1222 COVID-19 vaccine. Regarding the study as a whole: Clonal diversity was possibly underestimated, and the donors were mostly white British, with more females. Two doses of AZD1222 preceded a rise in Spike-specific TCR breadth and depth. Only six or seven AZD1222 recipients tested seropositive at baseline.

Sequences were derived from peripheral blood, sampled 28 days after the second AZD1222 dose. The receptor's source is an adult who received the AZD1222 COVID-19 vaccine.

The CDR3 DNA is TGCGCCAGCAGCTTGACTCTGCTAGCGGGCCGACCTGGGTGGTACTTC. Protein product: CASSLTLLAGRPGWYF. The chain has TRBV5-1 and TRBJ2-7, with 8 bases identical to TRBD2. Germline values: CDR1 SGHRS, CDR2 YFSETQ. The CDR3 length is 16 residues. The junction had 18 bases not matched to a gene; V was cut back by 1 base and J by 12 bases. Complete variable domain (other parts from reference TRBV5-1 and TRBJ2-7): KAGVTQTPRYLIKTRGQQVTLSCSPISGHRSVSWYQQTPGQGLQFLFEYFSETQRNKGNFPGRFSGRQFSNSRSEMNVSTLELGDSALYLCASSLTLLAGRPGWYFGPGTRLTVT.